Listed below are T cell receptor beta chains from one sample, sequenced in a study of blood T cell repertoires in COVID-19. Clones were read by immunoSEQ multiplex PCR, and TCRdb kept only the in-frame ones, dropping some. The sample has 190,000 or so clones; 85% to 90% are singletons. Sequencing was performed on peripheral blood. Receptors originate from a man aged 35 to 55 with active or convalescent COVID-19. The CDR3 runs from the conserved cysteine through the conserved F or W. The order of the fields is D gene, J gene, V gene, CDR3 length, CDR3 protein. A D gene is named only where the DNA matches it firmly.

d_call: NA
j_call: TRBJ2-7
v_call: TRBV15
cdr3_length: 16
cdr3_aa: CATSRGGRTRSYEQYF

d_call: NA
j_call: TRBJ2-5
v_call: TRBV7-6
cdr3_length: 16
cdr3_aa: CASSLGGHPDWETQYF

d_call: NA
j_call: TRBJ1-2
v_call: TRBV19
cdr3_length: 14
cdr3_aa: CASTLTAGAYGYTF

d_call: TRBD1
j_call: TRBJ2-2
v_call: TRBV7-2
cdr3_length: 15
cdr3_aa: CASSARTGGTGELFF

d_call: NA
j_call: TRBJ1-5
v_call: TRBV5-1
cdr3_length: 14
cdr3_aa: CASSLEGSNQPQHF

d_call: NA
j_call: TRBJ1-6
v_call: TRBV5-1
cdr3_length: 14
cdr3_aa: CASSLGGGGSPLHF

d_call: TRBD1
j_call: TRBJ1-2
v_call: TRBV11-2
cdr3_length: 12
cdr3_aa: CASSLATGAAAF

d_call: TRBD1
j_call: TRBJ1-5
v_call: TRBV9
cdr3_length: 14
cdr3_aa: CASSAGQANQPQHF

d_call: NA
j_call: TRBJ1-6
v_call: TRBV6-1
cdr3_length: 15
cdr3_aa: CASSDRSSYNSPLHF

d_call: TRBD1
j_call: TRBJ1-1
v_call: TRBV29-1
cdr3_length: 14
cdr3_aa: CSVAPGTGRAEAFF

d_call: NA
j_call: TRBJ1-5
v_call: TRBV30
cdr3_length: 13
cdr3_aa: CAWSVGDRQPQHF

d_call: NA
j_call: TRBJ1-2
v_call: TRBV9
cdr3_length: 15
cdr3_aa: CASSAGAQRNYGYTF

d_call: TRBD2
j_call: TRBJ2-1
v_call: TRBV23-1
cdr3_length: 16
cdr3_aa: CASSHLLAGGPNEQFF

d_call: NA
j_call: TRBJ1-1
v_call: TRBV30
cdr3_length: 11
cdr3_aa: CACNRATEAFF

d_call: NA
j_call: TRBJ1-6
v_call: TRBV9
cdr3_length: 15
cdr3_aa: CASSAQTADNSPLHF

d_call: TRBD1
j_call: TRBJ2-6
v_call: TRBV28
cdr3_length: 18
cdr3_aa: CASSLYRGRGSGANVLTF

d_call: NA
j_call: TRBJ2-1
v_call: TRBV6-4
cdr3_length: 15
cdr3_aa: CASSNGVGLVNEQFF

d_call: NA
j_call: TRBJ1-2
v_call: TRBV27
cdr3_length: 16
cdr3_aa: CASSSYPNQGPYGYTF

d_call: NA
j_call: TRBJ2-2
v_call: TRBV6-1
cdr3_length: 17
cdr3_aa: CASSVGANRVLGGELFF

d_call: NA
j_call: TRBJ2-7
v_call: TRBV2
cdr3_length: 18
cdr3_aa: CASSGLTGGSLSSYEQYF

d_call: NA
j_call: TRBJ1-1
v_call: TRBV28
cdr3_length: 13
cdr3_aa: CASSFGGGTEAFF

d_call: NA
j_call: TRBJ2-3
v_call: TRBV28
cdr3_length: 14
cdr3_aa: CASSPRGITDTQYF

d_call: TRBD1
j_call: TRBJ2-2
v_call: TRBV4-3
cdr3_length: 15
cdr3_aa: CASRRDSVNTGELFF

d_call: NA
j_call: TRBJ2-1
v_call: TRBV6-5
cdr3_length: 13
cdr3_aa: CASSTRPNNEQFF

d_call: NA
j_call: TRBJ2-5
v_call: TRBV30
cdr3_length: 11
cdr3_aa: CAWSVRETQYF

d_call: NA
j_call: TRBJ1-3
v_call: TRBV6-5
cdr3_length: 14
cdr3_aa: CASSLRYSGNTIYF

d_call: NA
j_call: TRBJ1-2
v_call: TRBV4-1
cdr3_length: 14
cdr3_aa: CASSQEGTVYGYTF

d_call: NA
j_call: TRBJ2-2
v_call: TRBV6-5
cdr3_length: 13
cdr3_aa: CASRKTGTGELFF

d_call: NA
j_call: TRBJ1-5
v_call: TRBV10-3
cdr3_length: 14
cdr3_aa: CAISEADSNQPQHF

d_call: NA
j_call: TRBJ1-5
v_call: TRBV7-8
cdr3_length: 16
cdr3_aa: CASSLERGSSNQPQHF

d_call: NA
j_call: TRBJ1-4
v_call: TRBV20-1
cdr3_length: 17
cdr3_aa: CSASGEGVEATNEKLFF

d_call: TRBD1
j_call: TRBJ1-2
v_call: TRBV19
cdr3_length: 16
cdr3_aa: CASSTVGTGDARGYTF

d_call: NA
j_call: TRBJ2-7
v_call: TRBV5-1
cdr3_length: 15
cdr3_aa: CASSLAGTSRPEQYF

d_call: TRBD2
j_call: TRBJ2-3
v_call: TRBV4-1
cdr3_length: 18
cdr3_aa: CASSQGPRRERGPDTQYF

d_call: NA
j_call: TRBJ1-6
v_call: TRBV6-4
cdr3_length: 15
cdr3_aa: CASRETHQNNSPLHF

d_call: TRBD1
j_call: TRBJ1-1
v_call: TRBV24-1
cdr3_length: 16
cdr3_aa: CATSDSTGDTNTEAFF

d_call: TRBD1
j_call: TRBJ2-7
v_call: TRBV28
cdr3_length: 15
cdr3_aa: CASSHRGFMPYEQYF

d_call: NA
j_call: TRBJ2-1
v_call: TRBV5-4
cdr3_length: 12
cdr3_aa: CASSIQHNEQFF

d_call: NA
j_call: TRBJ1-1
v_call: TRBV4-2
cdr3_length: 15
cdr3_aa: CASSQSGSLRAEAFF

d_call: TRBD1
j_call: TRBJ1-5
v_call: TRBV18
cdr3_length: 15
cdr3_aa: CASSPGTGVNQPQHF

d_call: NA
j_call: TRBJ1-1
v_call: TRBV5-4
cdr3_length: 15
cdr3_aa: CASSLAAGLGTEAFF

d_call: NA
j_call: TRBJ1-2
v_call: TRBV7-9
cdr3_length: 11
cdr3_aa: CASSLDRGYTF

d_call: NA
j_call: TRBJ2-3
v_call: TRBV9
cdr3_length: 15
cdr3_aa: CASSVVPQNTDTQYF

d_call: NA
j_call: TRBJ2-2
v_call: TRBV28
cdr3_length: 13
cdr3_aa: CASGQTNTGELFF

d_call: NA
j_call: TRBJ1-5
v_call: TRBV28
cdr3_length: 12
cdr3_aa: CASSFKYRPQHF

d_call: TRBD1
j_call: TRBJ2-4
v_call: TRBV25-1
cdr3_length: 14
cdr3_aa: CASSRTGKGNIQYF

d_call: TRBD1
j_call: TRBJ1-1
v_call: TRBV12-3/TRBV12-4
cdr3_length: 13
cdr3_aa: CASGTVGGTEAFF